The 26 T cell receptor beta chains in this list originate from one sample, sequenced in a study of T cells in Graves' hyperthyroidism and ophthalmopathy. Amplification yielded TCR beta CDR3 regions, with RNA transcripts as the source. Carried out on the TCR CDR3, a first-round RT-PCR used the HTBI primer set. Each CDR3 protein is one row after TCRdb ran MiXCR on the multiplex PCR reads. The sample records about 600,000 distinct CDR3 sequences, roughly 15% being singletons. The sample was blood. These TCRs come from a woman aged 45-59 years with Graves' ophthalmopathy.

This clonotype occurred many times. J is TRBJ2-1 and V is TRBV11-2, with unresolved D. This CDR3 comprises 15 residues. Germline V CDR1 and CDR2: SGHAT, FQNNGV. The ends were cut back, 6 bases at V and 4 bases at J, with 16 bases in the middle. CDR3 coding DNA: TGTGCCAGCAGTATAAGCCGTGCCTTATACAATGAGCAGTTCTTC. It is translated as CASSISRALYNEQFF. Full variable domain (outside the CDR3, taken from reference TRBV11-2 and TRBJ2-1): EAGVAQSPRYKIIEKRQSVAFWCNPISGHATLYWYQQILGQGPKLLIQFQNNGVVDDSQLPKDRFSAERLKGVDSTLKIQPAKLEDSAVYLCASSISRALYNEQFFGPGTRLTVL.

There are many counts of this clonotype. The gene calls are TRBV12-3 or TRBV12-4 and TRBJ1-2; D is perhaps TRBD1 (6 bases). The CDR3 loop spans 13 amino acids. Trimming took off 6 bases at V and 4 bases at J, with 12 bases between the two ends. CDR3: CASSFTGTYGYTF. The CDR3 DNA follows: TGTGCCAGCAGCTTCACAGGGACCTATGGCTACACCTTC.

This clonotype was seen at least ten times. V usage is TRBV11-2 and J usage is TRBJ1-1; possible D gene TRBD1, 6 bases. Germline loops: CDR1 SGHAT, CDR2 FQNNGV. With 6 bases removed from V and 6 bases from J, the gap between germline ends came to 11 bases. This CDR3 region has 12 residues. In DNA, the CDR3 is TGTGCCAGCAGTCGAGGGGGTGCTGAAGCTTTCTTT. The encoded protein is CASSRGGAEAFF.

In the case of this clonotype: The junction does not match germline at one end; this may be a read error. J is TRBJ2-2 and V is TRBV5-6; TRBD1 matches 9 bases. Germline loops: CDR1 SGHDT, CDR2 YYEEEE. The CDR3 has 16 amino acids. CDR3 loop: CVSSLPGQGNTGELFF. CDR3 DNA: TGTGTCAGCAGCTTGCCGGGACAGGGAAACACCGGGGAGCTGTTTTTT.

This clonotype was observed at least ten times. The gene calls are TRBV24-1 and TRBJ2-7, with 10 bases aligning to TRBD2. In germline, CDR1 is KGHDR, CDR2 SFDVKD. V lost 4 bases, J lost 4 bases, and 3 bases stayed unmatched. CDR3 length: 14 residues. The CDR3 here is CATSDSGRGYEQYF. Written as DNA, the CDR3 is TGTGCCACCAGTGACAGCGGGAGGGGGTACGAGCAGTACTTC.

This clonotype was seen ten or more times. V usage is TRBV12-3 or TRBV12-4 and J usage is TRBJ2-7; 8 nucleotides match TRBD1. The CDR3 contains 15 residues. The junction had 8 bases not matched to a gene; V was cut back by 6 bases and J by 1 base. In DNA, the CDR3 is TGTGCCAGCAGCGCCGGACAGGGTTGGTCCTACGAGCAGTACTTC. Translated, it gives CASSAGQGWSYEQYF.

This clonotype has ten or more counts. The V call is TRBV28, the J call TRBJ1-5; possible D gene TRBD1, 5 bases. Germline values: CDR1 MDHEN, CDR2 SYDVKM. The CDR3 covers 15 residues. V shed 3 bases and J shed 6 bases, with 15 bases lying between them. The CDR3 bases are TGTGCCAGCAGTTTCGGAGGGTCTCAGGGTCAGCCCCAGCATTTT. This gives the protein CASSFGGSQGQPQHF. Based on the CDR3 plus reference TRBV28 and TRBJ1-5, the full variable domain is DVKVTQSSRYLVKRTGEKVFLECVQDMDHENMFWYRQDPGLGLRLIYFSYDVKMKEKGDIPEGYSVSREKKERFSLILESASTNQTSMYLCASSFGGSQGQPQHFGDGTRLSIL.

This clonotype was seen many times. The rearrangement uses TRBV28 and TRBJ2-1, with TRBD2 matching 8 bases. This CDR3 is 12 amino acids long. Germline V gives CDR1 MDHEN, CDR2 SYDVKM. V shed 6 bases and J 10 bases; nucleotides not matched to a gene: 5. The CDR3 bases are TGTGCCAGCAGCCGGGGGGGGCGGGAGCAGTTCTTC. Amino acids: CASSRGGREQFF. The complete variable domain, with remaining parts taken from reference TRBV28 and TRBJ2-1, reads DVKVTQSSRYLVKRTGEKVFLECVQDMDHENMFWYRQDPGLGLRLIYFSYDVKMKEKGDIPEGYSVSREKKERFSLILESASTNQTSMYLCASSRGGREQFFGPGTRLTVL.

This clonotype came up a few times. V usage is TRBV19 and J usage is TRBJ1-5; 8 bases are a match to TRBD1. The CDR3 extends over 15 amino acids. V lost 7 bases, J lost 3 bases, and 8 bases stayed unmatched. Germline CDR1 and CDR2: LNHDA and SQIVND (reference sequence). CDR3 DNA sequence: TGTGCCAGTACGCTGGACAGGGCGATCAATCAGCCCCAGCATTTT. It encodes CASTLDRAINQPQHF.

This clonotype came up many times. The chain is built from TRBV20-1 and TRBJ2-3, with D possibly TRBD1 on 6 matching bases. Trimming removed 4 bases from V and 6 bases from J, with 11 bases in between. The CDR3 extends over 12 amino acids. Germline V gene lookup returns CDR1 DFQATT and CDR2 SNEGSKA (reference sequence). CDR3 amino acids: CSATPGADTQYF. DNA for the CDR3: TGCAGTGCTACCCCAGGGGCCGATACGCAGTATTTT.

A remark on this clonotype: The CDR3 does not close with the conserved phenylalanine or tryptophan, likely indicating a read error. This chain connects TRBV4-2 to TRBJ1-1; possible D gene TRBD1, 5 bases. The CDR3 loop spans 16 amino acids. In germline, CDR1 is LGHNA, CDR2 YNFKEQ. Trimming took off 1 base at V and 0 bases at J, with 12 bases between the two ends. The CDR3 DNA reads TGTGCCAGCAGCCAAGTGGAGCGGACAATGAACACTGAAGCTTTCATT. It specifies CASSQVERTMNTEAFI.

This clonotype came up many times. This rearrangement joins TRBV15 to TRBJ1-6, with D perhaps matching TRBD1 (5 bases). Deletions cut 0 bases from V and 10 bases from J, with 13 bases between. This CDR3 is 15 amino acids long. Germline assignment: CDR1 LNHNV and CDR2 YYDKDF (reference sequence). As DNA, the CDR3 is TGTGCCACCAGCAGAGATGGGGGTATAGGCTCACCCCTCCACTTT. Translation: CATSRDGGIGSPLHF.

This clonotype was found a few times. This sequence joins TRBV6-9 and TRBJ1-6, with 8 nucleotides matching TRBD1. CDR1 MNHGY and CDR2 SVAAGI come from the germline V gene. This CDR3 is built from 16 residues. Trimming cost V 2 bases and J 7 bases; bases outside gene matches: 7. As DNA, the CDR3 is TGTGCCAGCAGTTATCAGGGGGCGCTTTTGAATTCACCCCTCCACTTT. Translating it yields CASSYQGALLNSPLHF.

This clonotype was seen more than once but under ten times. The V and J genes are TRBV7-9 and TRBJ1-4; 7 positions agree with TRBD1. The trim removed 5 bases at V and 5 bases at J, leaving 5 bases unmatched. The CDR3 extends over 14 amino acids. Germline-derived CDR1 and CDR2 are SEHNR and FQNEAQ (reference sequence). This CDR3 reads CASSRQGSNEKLFF. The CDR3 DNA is TGTGCCAGCAGCCGACAGGGTTCCAATGAAAAACTGTTTTTT.

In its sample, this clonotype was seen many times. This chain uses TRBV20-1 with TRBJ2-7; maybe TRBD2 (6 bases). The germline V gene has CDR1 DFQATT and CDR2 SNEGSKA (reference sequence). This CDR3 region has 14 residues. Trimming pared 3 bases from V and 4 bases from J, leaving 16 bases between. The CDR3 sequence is CSARGGLASYEQYF. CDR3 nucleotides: TGCAGTGCTAGGGGTGGGCTAGCGTCTTACGAGCAGTACTTC.

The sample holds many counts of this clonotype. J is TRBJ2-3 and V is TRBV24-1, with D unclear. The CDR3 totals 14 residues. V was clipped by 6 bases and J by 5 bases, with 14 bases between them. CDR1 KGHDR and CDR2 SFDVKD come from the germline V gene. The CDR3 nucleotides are TGTGCCACCAGTACCAGAGTGTTGGGAGATACGCAGTATTTT. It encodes CATSTRVLGDTQYF.

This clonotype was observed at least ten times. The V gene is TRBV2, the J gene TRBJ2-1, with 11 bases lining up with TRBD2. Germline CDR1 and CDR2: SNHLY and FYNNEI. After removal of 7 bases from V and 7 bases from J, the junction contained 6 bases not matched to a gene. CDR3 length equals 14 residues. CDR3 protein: CASTRGTSGNEQFF. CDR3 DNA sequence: TGTGCCAGCACCAGGGGGACTAGCGGTAATGAGCAGTTCTTC.

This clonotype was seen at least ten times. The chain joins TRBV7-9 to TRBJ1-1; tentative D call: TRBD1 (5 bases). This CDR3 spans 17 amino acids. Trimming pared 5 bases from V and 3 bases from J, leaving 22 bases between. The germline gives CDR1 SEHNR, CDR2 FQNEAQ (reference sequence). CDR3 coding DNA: TGTGCCAGCAGCCCCCCGAGAGGGGATCTAAGCTACACTGAAGCTTTCTTT. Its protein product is CASSPPRGDLSYTEAFF.

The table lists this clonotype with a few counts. CDR3 nucleotides: TGTGCCACCAGCAGACATAGGGGTAGCAATCAGCCCCAGCATTTT. Encoded protein: CATSRHRGSNQPQHF. The V call is TRBV15, the J call TRBJ1-5; possible D gene TRBD1, 5 bases. Trimming pared 2 bases from V and 0 bases from J, leaving 8 bases between. The CDR3 contains 15 residues. The germline CDR1 and CDR2 sequences are LNHNV and YYDKDF (reference sequence).

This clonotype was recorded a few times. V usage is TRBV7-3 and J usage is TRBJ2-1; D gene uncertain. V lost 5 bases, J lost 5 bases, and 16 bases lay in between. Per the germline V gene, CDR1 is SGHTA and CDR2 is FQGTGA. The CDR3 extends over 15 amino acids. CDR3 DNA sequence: TGTGCCAGCAGCCGCCCCGGTAGTAAGCACAATGAGCAGTTCTTC. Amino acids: CASSRPGSKHNEQFF.

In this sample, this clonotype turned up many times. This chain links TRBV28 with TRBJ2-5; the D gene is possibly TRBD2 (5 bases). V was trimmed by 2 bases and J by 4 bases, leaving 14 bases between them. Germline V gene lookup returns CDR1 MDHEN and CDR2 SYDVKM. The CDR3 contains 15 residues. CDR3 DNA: TGTGCCAGCAGTTTACGGGGTTCCCGGGCAGAGACCCAGTACTTC. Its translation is CASSLRGSRAETQYF.

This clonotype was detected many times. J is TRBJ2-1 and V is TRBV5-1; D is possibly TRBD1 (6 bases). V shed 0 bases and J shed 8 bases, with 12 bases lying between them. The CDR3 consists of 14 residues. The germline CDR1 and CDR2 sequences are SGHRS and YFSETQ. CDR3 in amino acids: CASSLVYRGYEQFF. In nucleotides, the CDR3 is TGCGCCAGCAGCTTGGTTTATAGGGGGTATGAGCAGTTCTTC.

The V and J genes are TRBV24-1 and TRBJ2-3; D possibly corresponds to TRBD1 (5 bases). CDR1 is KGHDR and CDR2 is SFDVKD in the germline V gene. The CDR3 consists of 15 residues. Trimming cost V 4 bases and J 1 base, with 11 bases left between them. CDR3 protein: CATSDPGSRTDTQYF. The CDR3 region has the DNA TGTGCCACCAGTGACCCAGGGTCCCGCACAGATACGCAGTATTTT.

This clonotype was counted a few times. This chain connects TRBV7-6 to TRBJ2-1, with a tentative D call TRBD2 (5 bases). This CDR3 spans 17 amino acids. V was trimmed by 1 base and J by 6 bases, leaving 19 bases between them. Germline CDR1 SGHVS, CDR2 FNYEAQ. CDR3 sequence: CASSLVGGINLFNEQFF. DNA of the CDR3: TGTGCCAGCAGCTTAGTAGGAGGTATCAACCTTTTCAATGAGCAGTTCTTC.

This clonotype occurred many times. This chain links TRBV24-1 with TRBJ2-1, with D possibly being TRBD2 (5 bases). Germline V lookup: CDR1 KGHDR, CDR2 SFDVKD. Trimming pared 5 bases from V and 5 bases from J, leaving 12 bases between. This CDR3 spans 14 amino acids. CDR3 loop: CATSVLGGNNEQFF. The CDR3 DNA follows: TGTGCCACCAGTGTTCTAGGAGGTAACAATGAGCAGTTCTTC.

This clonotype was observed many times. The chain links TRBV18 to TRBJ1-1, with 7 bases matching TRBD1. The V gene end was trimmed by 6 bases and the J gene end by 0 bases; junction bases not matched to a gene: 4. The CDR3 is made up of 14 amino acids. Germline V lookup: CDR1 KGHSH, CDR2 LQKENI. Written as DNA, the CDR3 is TGTGCCAGCTCTTTTCAGGGGGTGAACACTGAAGCTTTCTTT. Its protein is CASSFQGVNTEAFF.